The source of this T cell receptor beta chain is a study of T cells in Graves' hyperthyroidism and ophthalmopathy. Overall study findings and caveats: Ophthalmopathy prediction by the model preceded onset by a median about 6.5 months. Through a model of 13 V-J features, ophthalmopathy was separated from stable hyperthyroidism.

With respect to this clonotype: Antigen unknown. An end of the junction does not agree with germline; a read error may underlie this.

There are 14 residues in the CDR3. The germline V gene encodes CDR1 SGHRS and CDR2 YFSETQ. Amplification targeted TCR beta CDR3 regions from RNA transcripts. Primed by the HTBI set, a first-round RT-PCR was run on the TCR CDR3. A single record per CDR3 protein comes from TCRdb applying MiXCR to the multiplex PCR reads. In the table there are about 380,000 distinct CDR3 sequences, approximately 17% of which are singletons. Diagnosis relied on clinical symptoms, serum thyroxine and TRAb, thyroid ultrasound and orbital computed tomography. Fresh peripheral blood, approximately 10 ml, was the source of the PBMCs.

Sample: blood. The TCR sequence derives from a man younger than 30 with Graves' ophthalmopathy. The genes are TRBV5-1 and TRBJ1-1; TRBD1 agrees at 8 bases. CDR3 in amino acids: CAGSQGTGDTEAFF. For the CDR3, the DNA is TGCGCCGGCAGCCAGGGGACAGGCGACACTGAAGCTTTCTTT.